What follows are 27 T cell receptor beta chains derived from one specimen sequenced in a study of regulatory T cells in long-lasting Graves disease. The TCR beta library used iRepertoire HTBI primers with Arm-PCR amplification of CDR3. TCRdb re-called the multiplex PCR reads with MiXCR, one entry per CDR3 protein. The data contain about half a million distinct CDR3 sequences, approximately 23% of them seen just once; the ten biggest clones take up approximately 14%. This sample's time point: persistent/refractory GD, antithyroid drugs over 5 years with positive TRAb. PBMC RNA served as the TCR library source. The sequenced sample was peripheral blood mononuclear cells (PBMCs), obtained when the disease was refractory, from a patient treated with antithyroid drugs. The receptors here all came from a female donor with Graves disease.

Remarks on this clonotype: A much bigger clone sits one base away, suggesting this may be a read error. Given the absence of the conserved phenylalanine or tryptophan at the CDR3 end, a read error is likely. J is TRBJ2-7 and V is TRBV6-1, with 10 bases aligning to TRBD1. V shed 5 bases and J 2 bases; nucleotides not matched to a gene: 6. The CDR3 spans 15 residues. Germline V gives CDR1 MNHNS, CDR2 SASEGT. The CDR3 sequence is CASSREGTGAYEQYL. In DNA form, the CDR3 reads TGTGCCAGCAGTCGAGAGGGGACAGGGGCCTACGAGCAGTACCTC.

This clonotype was detected ten times or more. The gene calls are TRBV2 and TRBJ2-7; possibly TRBD1 or TRBD2 for D (6 bases each). The CDR3 runs to 16 residues. Germline CDR1 SNHLY, CDR2 FYNNEI. Trimming shortened V by 7 bases and J by 6 bases, and 25 bases separated the two germline ends. CDR3 residues: CASTPPGEEDAGEQYF. The CDR3 nucleotides are TGTGCCAGCACCCCTCCAGGGGAGGAGGATGCGGGCGAGCAGTACTTC.

The CDR3 region is CASSQRGAVTMNTEAFF. DNA for the CDR3: TGTGCCAGCTCGCAAAGGGGTGCAGTTACCATGAACACTGAAGCTTTCTTT. The chain recombines TRBV18 with TRBJ1-1; D might be TRBD1 (5 bases). Germline values: CDR1 KGHSH, CDR2 LQKENI. With 6 bases removed from V and 0 bases from J, the gap between germline ends came to 20 bases. The CDR3 is 17 amino acids.

This clonotype was detected a few times. The rearrangement joins TRBV20-1 to TRBJ2-7; 7 bases fit TRBD2. Germline V gives CDR1 DFQATT, CDR2 SNEGSKA (reference sequence). CDR3 length equals 15 residues. V lost 1 base to trimming and J lost 3 bases; unmatched junction nucleotides: 9. CDR3 loop: CSARGGGAWNYEQYF. The CDR3 bases are TGCAGTGCTAGAGGGGGGGGAGCTTGGAACTACGAGCAGTACTTC.

The sample holds many counts of this clonotype. This chain joins TRBV28 and TRBJ1-2; D may be TRBD1 (5 bases). The CDR3 contains 14 residues. The ends were cut back, 1 base at V and 4 bases at J, with 10 bases in the middle. CDR1 is MDHEN, CDR2 SYDVKM, per germline. DNA of the CDR3: TGTGCCAGCAGTTTATTCTTTGACAGCTATGGCTACACCTTC. This encodes CASSLFFDSYGYTF.

The chain carries TRBV7-2 and TRBJ1-4, with 9 bases that match TRBD1. The junction had 7 bases not matched to a gene; V was cut back by 5 bases and J by 9 bases. The CDR3 covers 14 residues. Germline loops: CDR1 SGHTA, CDR2 FQGNSA. The CDR3 sequence: CASSHRGRWKKLFF. The CDR3 DNA follows: TGTGCCAGCAGCCACAGGGGGCGCTGGAAAAAACTGTTTTTT. Supplemented by reference TRBV7-2 and TRBJ1-4, the full variable domain reads GAGVSQSPSNKVTEKGKDVELRCDPISGHTALYWYRQSLGQGLEFLIYFQGNSAPDKSGLPSDRFSAERTGGSVSTLTIQRTQQEDSAVYLCASSHRGRWKKLFFGSGTQLSVL.

This clonotype was observed at least ten times. This chain links TRBV28 with TRBJ1-1, with D uncertain. The CDR3 is 14 amino acids. Germline CDR1 is MDHEN and CDR2 is SYDVKM. V gave up 2 bases and J gave up 6 bases, with 13 bases separating them. The CDR3 nucleotides read TGTGCCAGCAGTTTACCCTCAGTAGGCGCTGAAGCTTTCTTT. This sequence encodes CASSLPSVGAEAFF.

This clonotype was observed at least ten times. The gene calls are TRBV12-3 or TRBV12-4 and TRBJ1-2; TRBD1 matches 12 bases. V trimming: 5 bases; J trimming: 0 bases; junction bases outside the gene matches: 4. The CDR3 length is 16 residues. The CDR3 DNA is TGTGCCAGCAGTGGGACAGGGGGCGAAACTAACTATGGCTACACCTTC. Translated: CASSGTGGETNYGYTF.

The genes are TRBV9 and TRBJ2-7; D is possibly TRBD2 (6 bases). With 0 bases removed from V and 4 bases from J, the gap between germline ends came to 11 bases. This CDR3 contains 14 residues. From germline, CDR1 is SGDLS and CDR2 YYNGEE. The DNA for the CDR3 is TGTGCCAGCAGCGTAGCCAATGGAGGGTACGAGCAGTACTTC. It specifies CASSVANGGYEQYF.

This clonotype appeared a few times. This chain uses TRBV28 with TRBJ2-2; TRBD1 aligns across 7 bases. Germline CDR1 is MDHEN and CDR2 is SYDVKM. V dropped 5 bases and J dropped 5; count of bases not matched to a gene: 8. The CDR3 is made up of 15 amino acids. The CDR3 region is CASSENRGGTGELFF. The CDR3 DNA reads as TGTGCCAGCAGTGAAAACAGGGGTGGGACCGGGGAGCTGTTTTTT.

This clonotype was found many times. The CDR3 coding sequence is TGTGCCAGCAGTTTGTCCGGACAGGTGCCCTATGGCTACACCTTC. Protein: CASSLSGQVPYGYTF. This sequence joins TRBV12-3 or TRBV12-4 and TRBJ1-2, with TRBD1 matching 7 bases. This CDR3 comprises 15 residues. With V trimmed by 3 bases and J by 4 bases, 8 bases remained unmatched.

This clonotype was detected many times. The V gene is TRBV20-1, the J gene TRBJ1-2; TRBD1 might be the D (5 bases). This CDR3 contains 14 residues. V was cut by 4 bases and J by 1 base, with 13 bases left in between. Germline CDR1 reads DFQATT; CDR2 reads SNEGSKA (reference sequence). In DNA form, the CDR3 reads TGCAGTGCTACTACCGGGACGGATAACTATGGCTACACCTTC. Translated, it gives CSATTGTDNYGYTF.

This clonotype was seen more than once but under ten times. V is TRBV20-1 and J is TRBJ1-4; 8 bases align to TRBD1. Germline values: CDR1 DFQATT, CDR2 SNEGSKA (reference sequence). V was pared by 5 bases and J by 8 bases, with 10 bases of the junction left unmatched. The CDR3 runs 14 residues. CDR3 in DNA: TGCAGTGCTCAAAGGACAGGGATTGGGGAAAAACTGTTTTTT. Its protein is CSAQRTGIGEKLFF.

The chain joins TRBV2 to TRBJ2-7; D may be TRBD2 (6 bases). The germline gives CDR1 SNHLY, CDR2 FYNNEI. The V end lost 6 bases, the J end lost 7 bases, and 13 bases lay between the germline ends. The CDR3 loop spans 12 amino acids. For the CDR3, the DNA is TGTGCCAGCAGGACGGAGGGGAGGGAGCAGTACTTC. Protein sequence: CASRTEGREQYF.

The J gene is TRBJ2-3, the V gene TRBV7-9, with 7 bases lining up with TRBD2. The length of the CDR3 is 14 residues. Germline CDR1 is SEHNR and CDR2 is FQNEAQ (reference sequence). With V trimmed by 4 bases and J by 2 bases, 3 bases remained unmatched. The CDR3: CASSSSGNTDTQYF. The CDR3 region has the DNA TGTGCCAGCAGCTCTAGCGGAAACACAGATACGCAGTATTTT. Full variable domain (remainder filled in from reference TRBV7-9 and TRBJ2-3): DTGVSQNPRHKITKRGQNVTFRCDPISEHNRLYWYRQTLGQGPEFLTYFQNEAQLEKSRLLSDRFSAERPKGSFSTLEIQRTEQGDSAMYLCASSSSGNTDTQYFGPGTRLTVL.

The J gene is TRBJ2-5, the V gene TRBV25-1; D may match TRBD1 or TRBD2 (6 bases each). Per the germline V gene, CDR1 is MGHDK and CDR2 is SYGVNS. With 6 bases removed from V and 5 bases from J, the gap between germline ends came to 10 bases. CDR3 length equals 12 residues. The CDR3: CASSTGRETQYF. Here the CDR3 DNA reads TGTGCCAGCAGCACAGGGAGGGAGACCCAGTACTTC. Variable domain in full (rest from reference TRBV25-1 and TRBJ2-5): EADIYQTPRYLVIGTGKKITLECSQTMGHDKMYWYQQDPGMELHLIHYSYGVNSTEKGDLSSESTVSRIRTEHFPLTLESARPSHTSQYLCASSTGRETQYFGPGTRLLVL.

The rearrangement uses TRBV9 and TRBJ2-7; 10 nucleotides match TRBD2. After removal of 3 bases from V and 3 bases from J, the junction contained 3 bases not matched to a gene. This CDR3 spans 14 amino acids. Per the germline V gene, CDR1 is SGDLS and CDR2 is YYNGEE. The DNA for the CDR3 is TGTGCCAGCAGCGCTAGCGGGGGAGGCTACGAGCAGTACTTC. It codes for CASSASGGGYEQYF.

The sample holds many counts of this clonotype. V and J are TRBV11-2 and TRBJ1-1, with D unclear. The CDR3 consists of 15 residues. With 5 bases removed from V and 0 bases from J, the gap between germline ends came to 13 bases. Per the germline V gene, CDR1 is SGHAT and CDR2 is FQNNGV. The CDR3 loop is CASSPAGNMNTEAFF. CDR3 sequence (DNA): TGTGCCAGCAGCCCGGCTGGGAACATGAACACTGAAGCTTTCTTT.

V gene TRBV3-1 combines with J gene TRBJ1-2, with TRBD1 matching 7 bases. The CDR3 has 16 amino acids. With V trimmed by 2 bases and J by 8 bases, 14 bases remained unmatched. CDR1 is LGHDT, CDR2 YNNKEL, per germline (reference sequence). The CDR3 loop is CASSQSTRTGVEGYTF. CDR3 coding DNA: TGTGCCAGCAGCCAATCGACCCGAACAGGGGTTGAGGGCTACACCTTC.

This clonotype was seen many times. This rearrangement joins TRBV6-1 to TRBJ1-5, with D tentatively TRBD1 (6 bases). Germline V gene lookup returns CDR1 MNHNS and CDR2 SASEGT. Trimming removed 4 bases at V and 6 bases at J, with 13 bases between. This CDR3 region has 14 residues. The CDR3 DNA is TGTGCCAGCAGTGGGGGGCCCCGGATTCAGCCCCAGCATTTT. Its protein product is CASSGGPRIQPQHF.

The sample holds many counts of this clonotype. The chain carries TRBV7-2 and TRBJ1-5, with no clear D. Deletions cut 1 base from V and 1 base from J, with 11 bases between. Germline V lookup: CDR1 SGHTA, CDR2 FQGNSA. This CDR3 region has 16 residues. CDR3 DNA: TGTGCCAGCAGCTTAGTGTCCGGGCCCAGCAATCAGCCCCAGCATTTT. Protein: CASSLVSGPSNQPQHF.

This clonotype showed up just a few times. CDR3 DNA: TGTGCCACCAGCAGAGATAACGGGGGCCCTGAAGAGACCCAGTACTTC. Translating it yields CATSRDNGGPEETQYF. The genes are TRBV15 and TRBJ2-5; tentatively, D is TRBD1 or TRBD2 (6 bases each). CDR1 is LNHNV and CDR2 is YYDKDF in the germline V gene (reference sequence). The CDR3 runs to 16 residues. Trimming took off 0 bases at V and 3 bases at J, with 14 bases between the two ends.

To note about this clonotype: One base away lies a much larger clone, so this may be a sequencing read error. This chain links TRBV28 with TRBJ1-1, with D hard to call. The CDR3 is 13 amino acids. Germline V gene data show CDR1 as MDHEN and CDR2 as SYDVKM. This chain's CDR3 is CASSPWVNTEASF. CDR3 sequence (DNA): TGTGCCAGCAGCCCCTGGGTTAACACTGAAGCTTCCTTT.

This clonotype was detected only a few times. The CDR3 DNA reads TGCAGCGCCGGAGGGGGCAGGGAACAGCCCCAGCATTTT. As protein: CSAGGGREQPQHF. The chain carries TRBV29-1 and TRBJ1-5; TRBD1 agrees at 7 bases. CDR3 length equals 13 residues. With 7 bases clipped from V and 7 bases from J, the junction kept 10 bases outside the gene matches. Germline V gene data show CDR1 as SQVTM and CDR2 as ANQGSEA.

This clonotype was seen only once. The chain links TRBV10-3 to TRBJ2-7; 13 positions match TRBD2. In germline, CDR1 is ENHRY, CDR2 SYGVKD. The CDR3 sequence is 14 residues long. V was clipped by 6 bases and J by 11 bases; unmatched bases: 10. CDR3 DNA sequence: TGTGCCATCAGCGACTCAGGACTAGCGGGAGTTGAGTACTTC. Encoded protein: CAISDSGLAGVEYF.

This clonotype was detected only a few times. The J gene is TRBJ1-3, the V gene TRBV7-2; no definite D call. CDR3 size: 13 residues. Looked up from germline, CDR1 is SGHTA and CDR2 is FQGNSA. The V end was cut by 9 bases, the J end by 0 bases, with 9 bases between. The CDR3 spells CASSTTSGNTIYF. Here the CDR3 DNA reads TGTGCCAGTTCGACTACCTCTGGAAACACCATATATTTT.

As DNA, the CDR3 is TGTGCCAGCAGCCAAGATTACAGGCAGGTTGACGGCTACACCTTC. Protein sequence: CASSQDYRQVDGYTF. J is TRBJ1-2 and V is TRBV3-1; weak D call: TRBD1 (5 bases). V shed 0 bases and J shed 8 bases, with 16 bases lying between them. The CDR3 spans 15 residues. Per germline, CDR1 LGHDT and CDR2 YNNKEL (reference sequence). The whole variable domain, filled in from reference TRBV3-1 and TRBJ1-2, reads DTAVSQTPKYLVTQMGNDKSIKCEQNLGHDTMYWYKQDSKKFLKIMFSYNNKELIINETVPNRFSPKSPDKAHLNLHINSLELGDSAVYFCASSQDYRQVDGYTFGSGTRLTVV.